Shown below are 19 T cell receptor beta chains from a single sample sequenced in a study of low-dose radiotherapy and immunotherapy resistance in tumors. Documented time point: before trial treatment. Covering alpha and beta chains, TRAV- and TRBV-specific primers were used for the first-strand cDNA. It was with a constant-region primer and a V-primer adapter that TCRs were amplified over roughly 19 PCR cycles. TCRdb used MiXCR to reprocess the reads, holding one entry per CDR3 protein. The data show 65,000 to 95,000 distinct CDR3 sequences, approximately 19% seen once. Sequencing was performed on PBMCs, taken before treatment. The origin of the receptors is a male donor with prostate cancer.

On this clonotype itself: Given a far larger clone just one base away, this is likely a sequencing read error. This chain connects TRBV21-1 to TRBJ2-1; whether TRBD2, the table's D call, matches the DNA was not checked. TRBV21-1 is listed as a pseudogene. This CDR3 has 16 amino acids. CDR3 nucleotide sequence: TGTGCCAGCAGCAAAAAAGCGGGAGTCGGTTCTTACGAGCAGTTCTTC. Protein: CASSKKAGVGSYEQFF.

CDR3 protein: CASTRTGTSGEQFF. CDR3 bases: TGCGCCAGCACCCGAACCGGGACTAGCGGAGAGCAGTTCTTC. The chain combines TRBV5-1 with TRBJ2-1; 11 bases are shared with TRBD2. CDR3 length equals 14 residues. V shed 6 bases and J 10 bases; nucleotides not matched to a gene: 9. The germline V gene encodes CDR1 SGHRS and CDR2 YFSETQ. The full variable domain, in which reference TRBV5-1 and TRBJ2-1 provide the parts outside the CDR3, is KAGVTQTPRYLIKTRGQQVTLSCSPISGHRSVSWYQQTPGQGLQFLFEYFSETQRNKGNFPGRFSGRQFSNSRSEMNVSTLELGDSALYLCASTRTGTSGEQFFGPGTRLTVL.

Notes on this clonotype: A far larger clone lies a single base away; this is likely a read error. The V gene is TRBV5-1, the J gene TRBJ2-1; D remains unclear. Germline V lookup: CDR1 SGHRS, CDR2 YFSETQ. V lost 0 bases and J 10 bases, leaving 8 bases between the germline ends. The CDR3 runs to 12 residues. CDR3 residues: CASSLEGYEQFF. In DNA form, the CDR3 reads TGCGCCAGCAGCTTGGAAGGGTACGAGCAGTTCTTC.

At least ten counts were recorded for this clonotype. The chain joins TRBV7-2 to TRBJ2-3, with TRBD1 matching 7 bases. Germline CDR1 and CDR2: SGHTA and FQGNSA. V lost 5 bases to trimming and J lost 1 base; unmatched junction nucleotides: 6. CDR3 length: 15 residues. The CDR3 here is CASSKTGTGTDTQYF. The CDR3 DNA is TGTGCCAGCAGCAAAACCGGGACAGGCACAGATACGCAGTATTTT. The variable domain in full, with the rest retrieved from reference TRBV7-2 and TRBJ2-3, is GAGVSQSPSNKVTEKGKDVELRCDPISGHTALYWYRQSLGQGLEFLIYFQGNSAPDKSGLPSDRFSAERTGGSVSTLTIQRTQQEDSAVYLCASSKTGTGTDTQYFGPGTRLTVL.

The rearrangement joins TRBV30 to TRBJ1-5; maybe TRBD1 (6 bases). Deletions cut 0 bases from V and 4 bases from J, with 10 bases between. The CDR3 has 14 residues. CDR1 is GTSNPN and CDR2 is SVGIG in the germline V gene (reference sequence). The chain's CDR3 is CAWSVPQGNQPQHF. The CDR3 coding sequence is TGTGCCTGGAGTGTACCACAGGGTAATCAGCCCCAGCATTTT.

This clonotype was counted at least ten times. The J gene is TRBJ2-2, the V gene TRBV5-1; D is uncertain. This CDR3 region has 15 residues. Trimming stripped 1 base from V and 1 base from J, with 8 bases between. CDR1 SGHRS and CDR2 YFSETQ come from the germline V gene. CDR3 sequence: CASSLNYGNTGELFF. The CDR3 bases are TGCGCCAGCAGCTTGAATTATGGGAACACCGGGGAGCTGTTTTTT.

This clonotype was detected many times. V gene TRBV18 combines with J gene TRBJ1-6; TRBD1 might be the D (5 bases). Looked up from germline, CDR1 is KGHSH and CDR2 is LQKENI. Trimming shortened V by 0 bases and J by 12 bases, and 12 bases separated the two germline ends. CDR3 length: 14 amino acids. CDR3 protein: CASSPPSGRGPLHF. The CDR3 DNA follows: TGTGCCAGCTCACCACCTTCAGGGCGTGGACCCCTCCACTTT.

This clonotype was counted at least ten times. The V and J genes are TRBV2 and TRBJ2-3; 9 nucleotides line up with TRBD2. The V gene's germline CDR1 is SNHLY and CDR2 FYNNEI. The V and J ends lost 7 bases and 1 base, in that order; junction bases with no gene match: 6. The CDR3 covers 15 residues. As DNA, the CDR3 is TGTGCCAGCACCTTAGCGGGAGTGGGCACAGATACGCAGTATTTT. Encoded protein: CASTLAGVGTDTQYF.

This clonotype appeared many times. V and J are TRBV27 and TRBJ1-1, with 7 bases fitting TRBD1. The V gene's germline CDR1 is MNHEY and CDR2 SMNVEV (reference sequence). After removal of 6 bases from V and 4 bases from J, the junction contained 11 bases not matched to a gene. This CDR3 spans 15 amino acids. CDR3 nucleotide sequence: TGTGCCAGCAGCTCGACGACAGGGCCGGTCACTGAAGCTTTCTTT. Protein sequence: CASSSTTGPVTEAFF.

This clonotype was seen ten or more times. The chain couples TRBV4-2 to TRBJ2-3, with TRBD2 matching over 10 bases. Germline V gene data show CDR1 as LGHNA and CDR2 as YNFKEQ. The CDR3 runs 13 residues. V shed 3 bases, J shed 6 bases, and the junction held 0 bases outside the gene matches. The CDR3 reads CASSQGLADTQYF. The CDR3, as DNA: TGTGCCAGCAGCCAGGGACTAGCGGATACGCAGTATTTT.

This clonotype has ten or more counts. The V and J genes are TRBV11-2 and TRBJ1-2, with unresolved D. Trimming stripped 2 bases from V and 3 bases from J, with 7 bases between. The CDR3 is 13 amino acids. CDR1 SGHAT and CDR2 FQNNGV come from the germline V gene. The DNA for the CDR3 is TGTGCCAGCAGCTTACCGGGCCACTATGGCTACACCTTC. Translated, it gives CASSLPGHYGYTF. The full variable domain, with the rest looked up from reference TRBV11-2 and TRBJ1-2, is EAGVAQSPRYKIIEKRQSVAFWCNPISGHATLYWYQQILGQGPKLLIQFQNNGVVDDSQLPKDRFSAERLKGVDSTLKIQPAKLEDSAVYLCASSLPGHYGYTFGSGTRLTVV.

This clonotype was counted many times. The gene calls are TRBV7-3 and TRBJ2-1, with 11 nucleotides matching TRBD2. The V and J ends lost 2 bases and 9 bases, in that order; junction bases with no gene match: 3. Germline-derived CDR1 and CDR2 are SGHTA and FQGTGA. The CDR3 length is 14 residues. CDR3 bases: TGTGCCAGCAGCTTATTAGCGGGGGGGGGTGAGCAGTTCTTC. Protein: CASSLLAGGGEQFF.

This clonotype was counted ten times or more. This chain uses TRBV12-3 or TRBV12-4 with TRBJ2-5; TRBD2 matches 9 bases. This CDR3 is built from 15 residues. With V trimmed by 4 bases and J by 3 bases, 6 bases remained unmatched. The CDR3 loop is CASSSSSGGKETQYF. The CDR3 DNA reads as TGTGCCAGCAGTTCCAGTAGCGGGGGCAAAGAGACCCAGTACTTC.

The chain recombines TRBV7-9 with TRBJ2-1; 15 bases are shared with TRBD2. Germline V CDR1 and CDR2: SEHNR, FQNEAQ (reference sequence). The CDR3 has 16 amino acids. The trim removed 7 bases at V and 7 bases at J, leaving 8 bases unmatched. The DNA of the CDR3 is TGTGCCAGCATCAGAACCGGGACTAGCGGGAGGAATGAGCAGTTCTTC. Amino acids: CASIRTGTSGRNEQFF.

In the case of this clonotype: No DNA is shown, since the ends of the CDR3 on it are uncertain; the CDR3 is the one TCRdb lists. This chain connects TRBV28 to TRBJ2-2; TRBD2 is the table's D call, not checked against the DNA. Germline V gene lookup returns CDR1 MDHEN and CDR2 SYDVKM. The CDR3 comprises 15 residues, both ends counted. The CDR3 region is CANKPSSGTGELFFF.

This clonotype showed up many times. The CDR3 reads CAISETTDREGYTF. CDR3 sequence (DNA): TGTGCCATCAGTGAGACGACAGATCGAGAAGGCTACACCTTC. The chain combines TRBV10-3 with TRBJ1-2; D is possibly TRBD1 (5 bases). The CDR3 consists of 14 residues. The V end lost 2 bases, the J end lost 8 bases, and 15 bases lay between the germline ends. CDR1 is ENHRY, CDR2 SYGVKD, per germline.

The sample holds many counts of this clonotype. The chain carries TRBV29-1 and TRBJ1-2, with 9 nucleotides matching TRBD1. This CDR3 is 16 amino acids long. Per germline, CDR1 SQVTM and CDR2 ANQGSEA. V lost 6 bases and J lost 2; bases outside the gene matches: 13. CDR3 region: CSVKPGTGNDNYGYTF. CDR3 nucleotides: TGCAGCGTGAAGCCGGGGACAGGGAATGACAACTATGGCTACACCTTC.

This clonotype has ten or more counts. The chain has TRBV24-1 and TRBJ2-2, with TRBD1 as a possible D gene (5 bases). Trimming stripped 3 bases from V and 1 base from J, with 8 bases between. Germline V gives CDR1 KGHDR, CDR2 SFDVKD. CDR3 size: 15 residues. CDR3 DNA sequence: TGTGCCACCAGTGATCCTGGACAGAACACCGGGGAGCTGTTTTTT. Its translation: CATSDPGQNTGELFF.

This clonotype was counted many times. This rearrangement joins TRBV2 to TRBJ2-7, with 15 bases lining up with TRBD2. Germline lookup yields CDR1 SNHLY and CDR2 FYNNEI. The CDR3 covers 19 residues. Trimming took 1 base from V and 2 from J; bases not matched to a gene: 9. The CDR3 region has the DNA TGTGCCAGCAGTGAAGGGACTAGCGGGGGGGCTTTGTACCCCTACGAGCAGTACTTC. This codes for CASSEGTSGGALYPYEQYF.